These T cell receptor beta chains were read from a single sample in a study of shared clonotypes between healthy human individuals. Assay: immunoSEQ multiplex PCR; the TCRdb copy retains only in-frame clones and omits some. The table records over a million clones, approximately 98% of them present only once. The sample taken for sequencing was naive CD4+ T cells sorted from blood. These receptors originate from a man aged 25-45 years in good health. CDR3s include the opening cysteine and the closing phenylalanine or tryptophan. D genes are given only for firm matches. A row's size may be missing; if present it is once, few, many or a size class.

V gene: TRBV6-1; D gene: .; clone size: .; J gene: TRBJ1-4; CDR3 protein: CASSEGGRGEKLFF; CDR3 DNA: TGTGCCAGCAGTGAAGGGGGGCGCGGTGAAAAACTGTTTTTT
V gene: TRBV5-1; D gene: TRBD2; clone size: .; J gene: TRBJ2-1; CDR3 protein: CASSLSLAGGPSRIYEQFF; CDR3 DNA: TGCGCCAGCAGCTTGTCACTAGCGGGAGGGCCTAGTAGAATATATGAGCAGTTCTTC
V gene: TRBV12-5; D gene: .; clone size: .; J gene: TRBJ2-1; CDR3 protein: CASGIPDAGRHEQFF; CDR3 DNA: TGTGCTAGTGGGATCCCAGACGCGGGGCGGCATGAGCAGTTCTTC
V gene: TRBV6-1; D gene: .; clone size: .; J gene: TRBJ2-1; CDR3 protein: CATTNRDYNEQFF; CDR3 DNA: TGTGCCACCACTAACAGGGATTACAATGAGCAGTTCTTC
V gene: TRBV10-2; D gene: TRBD1; clone size: .; J gene: TRBJ1-5; CDR3 protein: CASSRQGIPDQPQHF; CDR3 DNA: TGCGCCAGCAGCCGACAGGGGATCCCGGATCAGCCCCAGCATTTT
V gene: TRBV30; D gene: TRBD2; clone size: .; J gene: TRBJ2-7; CDR3 protein: CAWERERYEQYF; CDR3 DNA: TGTGCCTGGGAGCGGGAGAGGTACGAGCAGTACTTC
V gene: TRBV7-9; D gene: .; clone size: .; J gene: TRBJ2-2; CDR3 protein: CASSLVRGKTGELFF; CDR3 DNA: TGTGCCAGCAGCTTAGTTCGGGGAAAAACCGGGGAGCTGTTTTTT
V gene: TRBV5-1; D gene: TRBD2; clone size: .; J gene: TRBJ2-2; CDR3 protein: CASSRPAGAGELFF; CDR3 DNA: TGCGCCAGCAGCCGTCCAGCGGGGGCCGGGGAGCTGTTTTTT
V gene: TRBV7-4; D gene: .; clone size: .; J gene: TRBJ1-2; CDR3 protein: CASSLASLGLGGGYTF; CDR3 DNA: TGTGCCAGCAGCTTAGCCTCCCTGGGACTTGGGGGCGGCTACACCTTC
V gene: TRBV11-2; D gene: .; clone size: .; J gene: TRBJ2-1; CDR3 protein: CASSTIRSYNEQFF; CDR3 DNA: TGTGCCAGCAGCACAATCCGCTCCTACAATGAGCAGTTCTTC
V gene: TRBV2; D gene: .; clone size: once; J gene: TRBJ1-5; CDR3 protein: CASSGTGNQPQHF; CDR3 DNA: TGTGCCAGCAGTGGGACAGGCAATCAGCCCCAGCATTTT
V gene: TRBV7-2; D gene: .; clone size: .; J gene: TRBJ1-4; CDR3 protein: CASSPQRVGEGEKLFF; CDR3 DNA: TGTGCCAGCAGCCCCCAAAGGGTGGGAGAGGGCGAAAAACTGTTTTTT
V gene: TRBV5-1; D gene: .; clone size: .; J gene: TRBJ2-1; CDR3 protein: CASSLERPRGNEQFF; CDR3 DNA: TGCGCCAGCAGCTTGGAACGGCCCAGGGGCAATGAGCAGTTCTTC
V gene: TRBV28; D gene: .; clone size: .; J gene: TRBJ1-2; CDR3 protein: CASSGDPSGYTF; CDR3 DNA: TGTGCCAGCAGTGGGGACCCTTCGGGCTACACCTTC
V gene: TRBV4-3; D gene: TRBD2; clone size: .; J gene: TRBJ2-2; CDR3 protein: CASSQVGTSGNTGELFF; CDR3 DNA: TGCGCCAGCAGCCAAGTTGGGACTAGCGGGAACACCGGGGAGCTGTTTTTT
V gene: TRBV27; D gene: .; clone size: .; J gene: TRBJ1-5; CDR3 protein: CASKGFADNQPQHF; CDR3 DNA: TGTGCCAGCAAGGGGTTTGCGGACAATCAGCCCCAGCATTTT
V gene: TRBV7-2; D gene: .; clone size: .; J gene: TRBJ1-2; CDR3 protein: CASSLGVAGSYGYTF; CDR3 DNA: TGTGCCAGCAGCTTAGGTGTGGCCGGGAGCTATGGCTACACCTTC